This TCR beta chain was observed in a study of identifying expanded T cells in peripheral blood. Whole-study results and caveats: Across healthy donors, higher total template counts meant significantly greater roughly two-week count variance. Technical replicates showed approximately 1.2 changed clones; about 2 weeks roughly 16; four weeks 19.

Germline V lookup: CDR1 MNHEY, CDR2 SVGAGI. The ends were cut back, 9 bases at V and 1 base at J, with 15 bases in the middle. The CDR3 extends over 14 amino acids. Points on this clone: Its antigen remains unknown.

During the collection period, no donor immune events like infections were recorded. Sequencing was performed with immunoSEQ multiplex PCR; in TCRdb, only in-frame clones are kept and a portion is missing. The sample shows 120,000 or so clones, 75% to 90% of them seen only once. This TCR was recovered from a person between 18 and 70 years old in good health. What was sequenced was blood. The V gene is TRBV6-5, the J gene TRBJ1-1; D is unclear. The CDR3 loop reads CASISWAANTEAFF. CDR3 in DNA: TGTGCCAGTATTTCCTGGGCGGCGAACACTGAAGCTTTCTTT.